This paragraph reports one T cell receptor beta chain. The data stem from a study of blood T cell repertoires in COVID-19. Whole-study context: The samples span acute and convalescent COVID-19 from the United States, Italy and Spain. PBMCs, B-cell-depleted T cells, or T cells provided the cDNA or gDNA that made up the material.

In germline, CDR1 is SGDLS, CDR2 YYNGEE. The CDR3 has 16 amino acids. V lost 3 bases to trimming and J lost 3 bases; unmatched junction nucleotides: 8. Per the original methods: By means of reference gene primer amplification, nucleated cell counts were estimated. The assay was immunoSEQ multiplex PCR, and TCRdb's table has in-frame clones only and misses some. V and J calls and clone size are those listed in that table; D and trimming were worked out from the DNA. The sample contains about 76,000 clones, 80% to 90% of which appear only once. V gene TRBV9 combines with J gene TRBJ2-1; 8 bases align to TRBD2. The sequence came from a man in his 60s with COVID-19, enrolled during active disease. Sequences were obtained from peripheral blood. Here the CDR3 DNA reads TGTGCCAGCAGCGCCGGGGGGGACTTGGGCTACAATGAGCAGTTCTTC. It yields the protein CASSAGGDLGYNEQFF.